Presented here are 30 T cell receptor beta chains from one specimen sequenced in a study of technical replicates of blood from several donors. Libraries were prepared by immunoSEQ multiplex PCR; TCRdb keeps only in-frame clonotypes and omits some of them. The table has 65,000 to 90,000 clones, roughly 93% seen once. What was sequenced was T cells isolated from PBMCs. These receptor sequences come from a human donor in good health.

J is TRBJ1-4 and V is TRBV5-1, with D unclear. V lost 0 bases and J 0 bases, leaving 6 bases between the germline ends. CDR3 length equals 15 residues. The V gene's germline CDR1 is SGHRS and CDR2 YFSETQ. The CDR3 protein is CASSLDPTTNEKLFF. The DNA of the CDR3 is TGCGCCAGCAGCTTGGACCCTACAACTAATGAAAAACTGTTTTTT. The variable domain in full, completed from reference TRBV5-1 and TRBJ1-4, reads KAGVTQTPRYLIKTRGQQVTLSCSPISGHRSVSWYQQTPGQGLQFLFEYFSETQRNKGNFPGRFSGRQFSNSRSEMNVSTLELGDSALYLCASSLDPTTNEKLFFGSGTQLSVL.

This rearrangement joins TRBV7-9 to TRBJ1-2, with 7 nucleotides matching TRBD1. The ends lost 4 bases at V and 8 bases at J; junction bases unmatched: 19. The CDR3 covers 17 residues. CDR1 and CDR2 (germline): SEHNR, FQNEAQ (reference sequence). The CDR3, as DNA: TGTGCCAGCAGCTACCGCGTGGACAGGACTAAGGGTGGGGGCTACACCTTC. Protein sequence: CASSYRVDRTKGGGYTF.

Notes on this clone: An end of the junction does not agree with germline; a read error may underlie this. The chain has TRBV11-2 and TRBJ2-5; D is undetermined. The CDR3 is made up of 14 amino acids. Germline V gene data show CDR1 as SGHAT and CDR2 as FQNNGV. In nucleotides, the CDR3 is TGTGCCAGCAGCCTCTGGGCCAGGATAGAGACCCAATACTTC. Encoded protein: CASSLWARIETQYF.

V usage is TRBV28 and J usage is TRBJ1-1, with D maybe TRBD1 (6 bases). This CDR3 spans 15 amino acids. Trimming removed 5 bases from V and 1 base from J, with 14 bases in between. CDR1 MDHEN and CDR2 SYDVKM come from the germline V gene. The CDR3 here is CASSPGDLSNTEAFF. The DNA of the CDR3 is TGTGCCAGCAGTCCAGGGGACCTCTCGAACACTGAAGCTTTCTTT.

The chain recombines TRBV29-1 with TRBJ1-1; no reliable D call. CDR3 length: 14 amino acids. CDR1 is SQVTM and CDR2 is ANQGSEA in the germline V gene. Between the trimmed V and J ends, which lost 4 bases and 0 bases, there was a span of 12 bases. The CDR3 nucleotides read TGCAGCGTTGTGCGCAGGCTGATGAACACTGAAGCTTTCTTT. Its protein is CSVVRRLMNTEAFF.

The chain carries TRBV19 and TRBJ1-2; TRBD1 matches 9 bases. This CDR3 contains 16 residues. Germline-derived CDR1 and CDR2 are LNHDA and SQIVND (reference sequence). V trimming: 5 bases; J trimming: 8 bases; junction bases outside the gene matches: 15. In DNA form, the CDR3 reads TGTGCCAGTAGTTTTTCCCGGGACAGGGACTCTAGAGGCTACACCTTC. It specifies CASSFSRDRDSRGYTF.

This clone was found a few times. CDR3 amino acids: CASSTLAGLSYEQYF. CDR3 bases: TGTGCCAGTAGTACGTTAGCGGGACTTAGCTACGAGCAGTACTTC. This sequence joins TRBV19 and TRBJ2-7; TRBD2 aligns across 8 bases. V dropped 4 bases and J dropped 3; count of bases not matched to a gene: 8. The CDR3 is made up of 15 amino acids. Germline V gene data show CDR1 as LNHDA and CDR2 as SQIVND (reference sequence).

The rearrangement joins TRBV19 to TRBJ2-3; 10 nucleotides align to TRBD1. The germline V gene has CDR1 LNHDA and CDR2 SQIVND (reference sequence). CDR3 length: 15 residues. V lost 5 bases, J lost 4 bases, and 6 bases stayed unmatched. CDR3: CASSFRDRGPDTQYF. CDR3 coding DNA: TGTGCCAGTAGTTTCCGGGACAGGGGTCCAGATACGCAGTATTTT.

The genes are TRBV5-1 and TRBJ2-7; D may be TRBD1 or TRBD2 (6 bases each). This CDR3 contains 13 residues. The germline CDR1 and CDR2 sequences are SGHRS and YFSETQ. V lost 4 bases and J lost 4, with 12 bases in between. CDR3 bases: TGCGCCAGCAGCGTGGGGGGCCGGTACGAGCAGTACTTC. Translated: CASSVGGRYEQYF.

The J gene is TRBJ1-1, the V gene TRBV5-1, with D tentatively TRBD1 (5 bases). The germline V gene has CDR1 SGHRS and CDR2 YFSETQ. V lost 6 bases, J lost 4 bases, and 13 bases lay in between. The CDR3 spans 13 residues. The chain's CDR3 is CASIGGTSTEAFF. CDR3 nucleotides: TGCGCCAGCATCGGGGGTACCAGCACTGAAGCTTTCTTT.

CDR3 sequence reads: CASSEFPGNTEAFF. The CDR3 DNA follows: TGTGCCAGCAGTGAATTCCCAGGGAACACTGAAGCTTTCTTT. This chain uses TRBV25-1 with TRBJ1-1; D is ambiguous. V was clipped by 1 base and J by 1 base, with 7 bases between them. The CDR3 length is 14 residues. In germline, CDR1 is MGHDK, CDR2 SYGVNS.

The V and J genes are TRBV5-1 and TRBJ2-7; D is perhaps TRBD2 (5 bases). The CDR3 runs to 14 residues. CDR1 and CDR2 from the germline V gene are SGHRS and YFSETQ. Between the trimmed V and J ends, which lost 4 bases and 5 bases, there was a span of 16 bases. The CDR3 loop reads CASSPASSRDEQYF. For the CDR3, the DNA is TGCGCCAGCAGCCCGGCCTCTTCGAGGGACGAGCAGTACTTC.

This sequence joins TRBV7-7 and TRBJ2-6; D gene ambiguous. From germline, CDR1 is SSHAT and CDR2 FNYEAQ (reference sequence). The CDR3 consists of 13 residues. Trimming left V 11 bases short and J 5 bases short, with 13 bases between. The CDR3 spells CAVPQSRANVLTF. Here the CDR3 DNA reads TGTGCCGTGCCACAAAGTCGGGCCAACGTCCTGACTTTC.

The chain employs TRBV27 and TRBJ2-7; D possibly corresponds to TRBD1 (6 bases). Germline loops: CDR1 MNHEY, CDR2 SMNVEV (reference sequence). V was pared by 6 bases and J by 5 bases, with 23 bases between. There are 16 residues in the CDR3. CDR3 protein: CASSSPRGGAPNEQYF. CDR3 DNA: TGTGCCAGCAGCTCCCCTCGTGGGGGCGCCCCGAACGAGCAGTACTTC.

In nucleotides, the CDR3 is TGCGCCAGCAGCTTGGTAGCTCCTGGAGATACGCAGTATTTT. This translates into CASSLVAPGDTQYF. The chain is built from TRBV5-1 and TRBJ2-3; D not certain. The length of the CDR3 is 14 residues. Per the germline V gene, CDR1 is SGHRS and CDR2 is YFSETQ. The V and J ends lost 0 bases and 5 bases respectively, with 10 bases between them.

The chain employs TRBV5-1 and TRBJ2-7; 9 positions match TRBD2. Trimming cost V 0 bases and J 6 bases; bases outside gene matches: 7. The CDR3 is made up of 15 amino acids. Germline values: CDR1 SGHRS, CDR2 YFSETQ. CDR3 residues: CASSLEASGVGEQYF. CDR3 nucleotide sequence: TGCGCCAGCAGCTTGGAGGCTAGCGGGGTTGGCGAGCAGTACTTC.

The chain couples TRBV14 to TRBJ2-1, with TRBD1 matching over 9 bases. Germline trimming cut 5 bases from V and 7 bases from J; bases unmatched to any gene: 9. The germline V gene encodes CDR1 SGHDN and CDR2 FVKESK. CDR3 length: 15 amino acids. CDR3 sequence (DNA): TGTGCCAGCAGCTTACTCACAGGGGGCAAGAATGAGCAGTTCTTC. This encodes CASSLLTGGKNEQFF.

V and J are TRBV6-5 and TRBJ1-5, with a possible D match to TRBD1 (5 bases). This CDR3 has 15 residues. Germline V gene sequence: CDR1 MNHEY, CDR2 SVGAGI. V lost 0 bases to trimming and J lost 5 bases, with 11 bases between them. CDR3 DNA: TGTGCCAGCAGTTACTCGAGTATACAGGATCAGCCCCAGCATTTT. It specifies CASSYSSIQDQPQHF.

This chain joins TRBV27 and TRBJ2-7, with D possibly matching TRBD1 (6 bases). The CDR3 totals 16 residues. Germline loops: CDR1 MNHEY, CDR2 SMNVEV (reference sequence). V lost 11 bases to trimming and J lost 1 base, with 24 bases between them. The CDR3 coding sequence is TGTGCCGGAGCCCCCGGACAGTCTCATTTTTCCTACGAGCAGTACTTC. Translated, it gives CAGAPGQSHFSYEQYF.

This clone was seen a single time. The V and J genes are TRBV13 and TRBJ1-2, with TRBD1 matching 9 bases. Germline CDR1 and CDR2: PRHDT and FYEKMQ (reference sequence). CDR3 length: 14 amino acids. Germline trimming cut 2 bases from V and 3 bases from J; bases unmatched to any gene: 1. The CDR3 loop reads CASSLRQGDYGYTF. The CDR3 DNA is TGTGCCAGCAGCTTACGACAGGGGGACTATGGCTACACCTTC.

The V gene is TRBV14, the J gene TRBJ2-7; 9 bases agree with TRBD2. The germline CDR1 and CDR2 sequences are SGHDN and FVKESK. The CDR3 covers 16 residues. With 6 bases clipped from V and 0 bases from J, the junction kept 9 bases outside the gene matches. Here the CDR3 DNA reads TGTGCCAGCAGGTCGGCTAGCGGGGACCCCTCCTACGAGCAGTACTTC. Translation gives CASRSASGDPSYEQYF.

The chain carries TRBV2 and TRBJ2-5, with TRBD2 matching 10 bases. The CDR3 runs 19 residues. Germline V gives CDR1 SNHLY, CDR2 FYNNEI. V trimming: 7 bases; J trimming: 3 bases; junction bases outside the gene matches: 20. This CDR3 is CASTTPLAGVRGVEETQYF. The CDR3, as DNA: TGTGCCAGCACCACGCCCCTAGCGGGAGTAAGGGGAGTAGAAGAGACCCAGTACTTC.

The gene calls are TRBV2 and TRBJ2-7, with TRBD2 matching 9 bases. V lost 3 bases to trimming and J lost 0 bases; unmatched junction nucleotides: 0. Germline V lookup: CDR1 SNHLY, CDR2 FYNNEI. The CDR3 is 14 amino acids. CDR3 sequence reads: CASSETSGSYEQYF. In DNA, the CDR3 is TGTGCCAGCAGTGAGACTAGCGGCTCCTACGAGCAGTACTTC.

The gene calls are TRBV7-2 and TRBJ1-1; 9 nucleotides align to TRBD1. Germline V gene sequence: CDR1 SGHTA, CDR2 FQGNSA. The junction had 14 bases not matched to a gene; V was cut back by 3 bases and J by 0 bases. The CDR3 spans 19 residues. The CDR3 bases are TGTGCCAGCAGCTTTGGAACCGGGACAGGGTGGAGGGTGAACACTGAAGCTTTCTTT. It specifies CASSFGTGTGWRVNTEAFF.

This clone came up once. V is TRBV6-6 and J is TRBJ2-5, with TRBD1 matching over 8 bases. The CDR3 is 13 residues long. Germline V CDR1 and CDR2: MNHNY, SVGAGI (reference sequence). J gave up 8 bases and V 4 bases, and 6 bases lay outside the gene matches. CDR3 DNA sequence: TGTGCCAGCAGTTTGCGACAGGGGTCAACCCAGTACTTC. Protein product: CASSLRQGSTQYF.

This chain links TRBV5-1 with TRBJ1-4, with TRBD1 matching 7 bases. The germline V gene encodes CDR1 SGHRS and CDR2 YFSETQ. J was trimmed by 5 bases and V by 6 bases; bases with no gene match: 7. This CDR3 comprises 14 residues. CDR3 residues: CASKLSQGNEKLFF. CDR3 nucleotide sequence: TGCGCCAGCAAGTTATCACAGGGGAATGAAAAACTGTTTTTT.

This clone was recorded only once. The chain joins TRBV6-4 to TRBJ1-2, with TRBD1 identical over 9 bases. CDR3 size: 15 residues. Germline V CDR1 and CDR2: MRHNA, SNTAGT. The J segment lost 7 bases and the V segment lost 6 bases, leaving 12 bases of the junction unmatched. The CDR3 sequence is CASSTQPGQGGGYTF. The CDR3 DNA reads TGTGCCAGCAGCACCCAACCGGGACAGGGAGGTGGCTACACCTTC.

The chain joins TRBV11-2 to TRBJ2-1; 8 bases agree with TRBD2. J was trimmed by 8 bases and V by 0 bases; bases with no gene match: 15. The V gene's germline CDR1 is SGHAT and CDR2 FQNNGV. CDR3 size: 18 residues. CDR3: CASSLDGGALVRGDEQFF. CDR3 coding DNA: TGTGCCAGCAGCTTAGACGGGGGGGCCTTAGTCCGGGGAGATGAGCAGTTCTTC.

The CDR3 loop reads CASTSTGSQPQHF. The CDR3 bases are TGTGCCAGTACCTCGACAGGGAGTCAGCCCCAGCATTTT. The chain links TRBV19 to TRBJ1-5, with 7 bases aligning to TRBD1. Germline CDR1 LNHDA, CDR2 SQIVND (reference sequence). This CDR3 is 13 amino acids long. Unmatched junction bases numbered 6, after V lost 7 bases and J lost 6 bases. Complete variable domain (other parts from reference TRBV19 and TRBJ1-5): DGGITQSPKYLFRKEGQNVTLSCEQNLNHDAMYWYRQDPGQGLRLIYYSQIVNDFQKGDIAEGYSVSREKKESFPLTVTSAQKNPTAFYLCASTSTGSQPQHFGDGTRLSIL.

The rearrangement links TRBV9 to TRBJ1-1; tentatively, D is TRBD1 (6 bases). CDR1 is SGDLS, CDR2 YYNGEE, per germline. The CDR3 contains 15 residues. Trimming took off 3 bases at V and 2 bases at J, with 14 bases between the two ends. The chain's CDR3 is CASSAQQGFNTEAFF. The CDR3, as DNA: TGTGCCAGCAGCGCCCAACAGGGTTTCAACACTGAAGCTTTCTTT.